This T cell receptor beta chain was sequenced in a study of T cell changes during pregnancy in multiple sclerosis. The data were produced by immunoSEQ multiplex PCR, yet TCRdb's version contains in-frame clones alone and is incomplete. The data hold 35,000 to 50,000 clones, with about 88% observed a single time. This clone was seen once. The CDR3 has 16 amino acids. V was clipped by 11 bases and J by 4 bases; unmatched bases: 12. The V gene's germline CDR1 is ENHRY and CDR2 SYGVKD. J is TRBJ2-2 and V is TRBV10-3; 11 nucleotides align to TRBD2. The sequence was obtained from a female donor with multiple sclerosis, enrolled in a pregnancy study. This specimen was CD4+ T cells from peripheral blood mononuclear cells, taken in the second trimester of pregnancy. CDR3 sequence (DNA): TGTGCCGCCCGAATAGCGGGAGGGCGCGGCACCGGGGAGCTGTTTTTT. Its protein product is CAARIAGGRGTGELFF.